This T cell receptor beta chain originates from a study of blood T cell repertoires in COVID-19. Sequencing was performed with immunoSEQ multiplex PCR; in TCRdb, only in-frame clones are kept and a portion is missing. The sample yields 210,000 or so clones, 78% seen once. This CDR3 is built from 17 residues. Germline-derived CDR1 and CDR2 are SGHKS and YYEKEE (reference sequence). Trimming left V 3 bases short and J 0 bases short, with 15 bases between. The clonotype originates from a woman aged 80 or older with active or convalescent COVID-19. J is TRBJ1-4 and V is TRBV5-5; possible D gene TRBD1, 5 bases. The sample comprised peripheral blood. The CDR3 region is CASSSYRPSATNEKLFF. CDR3 in DNA: TGTGCCAGCAGCTCTTACAGGCCTAGTGCAACTAATGAAAAACTGTTTTTT.